The 13 T cell receptor beta chains in this list originate from one sample, sequenced in a study of blood T cell repertoires in COVID-19. Method: immunoSEQ multiplex PCR; TCRdb's copy keeps in-frame clones and lacks some. This repertoire shows roughly 110,000 clones, over 80% found once; its top ten account for approximately 0.76%. Input material: peripheral blood. These receptors all stem from a woman between 65 and 79 years old with acute or convalescent COVID-19.

Notes on this clone: This same CDR3 is encoded by further DNA sequences in the sample. The chain recombines TRBV29-1 with TRBJ2-7; 10 bases map to TRBD1. This CDR3 spans 12 amino acids. V was pared by 4 bases and J by 3 bases, with 0 bases of the junction left unmatched. CDR1 is SQVTM, CDR2 ANQGSEA, per germline. This CDR3 is CSVGTGGYEQYF. The CDR3 DNA is TGCAGCGTTGGGACAGGGGGCTACGAGCAGTACTTC.

This clone showed up just a few times. The rearrangement links TRBV5-6 to TRBJ1-2; tentative D call: TRBD1 (6 bases). Trimming took 3 bases from V and 4 from J, leaving 16 bases between them. CDR1 is SGHDT, CDR2 YYEEEE, per germline. The CDR3 covers 15 residues. This chain's CDR3 is CASSSVRGAGYGYTF. The CDR3 region has the DNA TGTGCCAGCAGCTCCGTCAGGGGCGCAGGCTATGGCTACACCTTC.

The chain couples TRBV5-1 to TRBJ2-1; TRBD2 matches at 7 bases. The CDR3 is 17 amino acids. Germline CDR1 is SGHRS and CDR2 is YFSETQ. Trimming cost V 3 bases and J 5 bases; bases outside gene matches: 14. Here the CDR3 DNA reads TGCGCCAGCAGCTCCCGAGGAGTCAGCCTAGCGGACAATGAGCAGTTCTTC. Translation: CASSSRGVSLADNEQFF.

The chain combines TRBV5-1 with TRBJ2-1, with D perhaps TRBD1 (5 bases). Trimming left V 4 bases short and J 3 bases short, with 14 bases between. Germline loops: CDR1 SGHRS, CDR2 YFSETQ. The CDR3 sequence is 15 residues long. The CDR3 here is CASSPEQGDYNEQFF. The CDR3 DNA reads as TGCGCCAGCAGCCCCGAGCAGGGTGACTACAATGAGCAGTTCTTC.

The chain links TRBV28 to TRBJ2-2; the match to TRBD1 covers 8 bases. Per germline, CDR1 MDHEN and CDR2 SYDVKM. J was trimmed by 5 bases and V by 3 bases; bases with no gene match: 5. This CDR3 contains 15 residues. The chain's CDR3 is CASSLEGQVTGELFF. CDR3 bases: TGTGCCAGCAGTTTGGAGGGACAGGTGACCGGGGAGCTGTTTTTT.

The chain recombines TRBV2 with TRBJ2-3; 7 bases map to TRBD2. Germline V gene data show CDR1 as SNHLY and CDR2 as FYNNEI. J gave up 5 bases and V 4 bases, and 9 bases lay outside the gene matches. The CDR3 extends over 15 amino acids. The CDR3 is CASSGGGAGRDTQYF. DNA of the CDR3: TGTGCCAGCAGTGGGGGGGGAGCGGGGAGAGATACGCAGTATTTT.

The rearrangement uses TRBV12-3 or TRBV12-4 and TRBJ1-2, with D perhaps TRBD1 (6 bases). The CDR3 extends over 13 amino acids. Between the trimmed V and J ends, which lost 6 bases and 4 bases, there was a span of 12 bases. The chain's CDR3 is CASSPDRTYGYTF. The CDR3 DNA is TGTGCCAGCAGCCCCGACAGGACCTATGGCTACACCTTC.

The V call is TRBV10-3, the J call TRBJ1-5; unclear D gene. CDR3 length equals 11 residues. Looked up from germline, CDR1 is ENHRY and CDR2 is SYGVKD. CDR3 amino acids: CPVFRNQPQHF. The CDR3 DNA reads TGTCCAGTTTTTCGCAATCAGCCCCAGCATTTT.

This clone was detected once. The J gene is TRBJ1-1, the V gene TRBV6-6; D is undetermined. Trimming left V 5 bases short and J 4 bases short, with 11 bases between. Germline CDR1 and CDR2: MNHNY and SVGAGI (reference sequence). The length of the CDR3 is 13 residues. This CDR3 is CASSPTAGTEAFF. As DNA, the CDR3 is TGTGCCAGCAGTCCCACAGCGGGCACTGAAGCTTTCTTT.

This chain links TRBV29-1 with TRBJ2-1; 10 bases line up with TRBD2. Trimming at V came to 5 bases and at J to 3 bases, leaving 13 bases not matched to a gene. Germline CDR1 and CDR2: SQVTM and ANQGSEA. The CDR3 totals 17 residues. CDR3 sequence (DNA): TGCAGCGTTCAGGGACTAGCGTTTTCGGAGTTCTACAATGAGCAGTTCTTC. Amino acid sequence: CSVQGLAFSEFYNEQFF.

This clone occurred once. The rearrangement links TRBV7-2 to TRBJ2-1; perhaps TRBD2 as D (5 bases). CDR3 length equals 14 residues. V was cut by 3 bases and J by 6 bases, with 12 bases left in between. The germline V gene encodes CDR1 SGHTA and CDR2 FQGNSA. The CDR3 here is CASSFVSGPNEQFF. For the CDR3, the DNA is TGTGCCAGCAGCTTCGTCAGCGGTCCCAATGAGCAGTTCTTC.

The CDR3 region is CASSDSYRDRGRNEQFF. The CDR3 DNA follows: TGTGCCAGCAGTGACTCATACCGGGACAGGGGGCGAAATGAGCAGTTCTTC. The V gene is TRBV6-4, the J gene TRBJ2-1, with 12 bases identical to TRBD1. The CDR3 extends over 17 amino acids. V lost 0 bases and J lost 7; bases outside the gene matches: 7. Germline loops: CDR1 MRHNA, CDR2 SNTAGT.

The chain couples TRBV2 to TRBJ2-3; either TRBD1 or TRBD2 may fit D (6 bases each). The CDR3 length is 14 residues. Germline-derived CDR1 and CDR2 are SNHLY and FYNNEI. Trimming took 6 bases from V and 4 from J, leaving 14 bases between them. The CDR3 loop reads CASSEQGGPDTQYF. CDR3 sequence (DNA): TGTGCCAGCAGCGAACAGGGAGGCCCAGATACGCAGTATTTT.